The 22 T cell receptor beta chains below all came from one sample that was sequenced in a study of T cell responses to AZD1222 COVID-19 vaccine. Measured with immunoSEQ multiplex PCR; TCRdb has only the in-frame clones, and not every one. The sample lists fewer than 150,000 clones, about nine tenths occurring once. This specimen consisted of peripheral blood, obtained on day 0 of AZD1222 vaccination. The receptors were sampled from an adult in good health.

The chain links TRBV12-3 or TRBV12-4 to TRBJ1-2; tentatively, D is TRBD1 (5 bases). Trimming removed 5 bases at V and 4 bases at J, with 11 bases between. The CDR3 has 13 residues. Written as DNA, the CDR3 is TGTGCCAGCAGTCCCGACAGTCTCTATGGCTACACCTTC. Amino acid sequence: CASSPDSLYGYTF.

The chain joins TRBV6-5 to TRBJ1-5, with D uncertain. Germline values: CDR1 MNHEY, CDR2 SVGAGI. The CDR3 extends over 11 amino acids. The V end was cut by 8 bases, the J end by 6 bases, with 8 bases between. As DNA, the CDR3 is TGTGCCAGCTCGGATGGTCAGCCCCAGCATTTT. Its protein product is CASSDGQPQHF.

This chain connects TRBV5-1 to TRBJ2-5, with D maybe TRBD2 (6 bases). The germline V and J ends were trimmed by 4 bases and 4 bases, with 20 bases remaining between them. The germline gives CDR1 SGHRS, CDR2 YFSETQ. This CDR3 comprises 16 residues. The DNA for the CDR3 is TGCGCCAGCAGCACCGACATCTTCCTGGGGGGAGAGACCCAGTACTTC. It yields the protein CASSTDIFLGGETQYF.

The rearrangement joins TRBV11-2 to TRBJ1-2; D uncertain. V was clipped by 1 base and J by 4 bases, with 10 bases between them. CDR1 and CDR2 (germline): SGHAT, FQNNGV. The CDR3 consists of 14 residues. The CDR3 DNA reads TGTGCCAGCAGCTTAGGGGGTGGGAGCTATGGCTACACCTTC. Its protein product is CASSLGGGSYGYTF.

V is TRBV6-6 and J is TRBJ1-4; perhaps TRBD1 as D (5 bases). The CDR3 spans 13 residues. The V gene lost 6 bases and the J gene lost 7 bases, with 12 bases spanning the gap. The germline V gene encodes CDR1 MNHNY and CDR2 SVGAGI (reference sequence). As DNA, the CDR3 is TGTGCCAGCAGCTATGGGACCTTTGAAAAACTGTTTTTT. Protein sequence: CASSYGTFEKLFF.

This sequence joins TRBV3-1 (or the pseudogene TRBV3-2) and TRBJ2-7; 8 bases map to TRBD2. From germline, CDR1 is LGHDT and CDR2 YNNKEL (reference sequence). This CDR3 comprises 13 residues. The ends lost 5 bases at V and 3 bases at J; junction bases unmatched: 3. The DNA for the CDR3 is TGTGCCAGCAGCGGACTAGCTCGCTACGAGCAGTACTTC. Amino acids: CASSGLARYEQYF.

This chain uses TRBV27 with TRBJ1-2; a weak D match, TRBD1 (6 bases). The CDR3 consists of 15 residues. Trimming took off 1 base at V and 4 bases at J, with 13 bases between the two ends. CDR1 is MNHEY, CDR2 SMNVEV, per germline (reference sequence). In DNA, the CDR3 is TGTGCCAGCAGTTTATTGGCCAGGGGCGGCTATGGCTACACCTTC. This translates into CASSLLARGGYGYTF.

This CDR3 reads CASSSRTSGVQSGNTQYF. CDR3 DNA sequence: TGTGCCAGCAGCTCCCGGACTAGCGGGGTCCAAAGCGGGAATACGCAGTATTTT. The chain employs TRBV7-2 and TRBJ2-3; 12 positions agree with TRBD2. V lost 4 bases, J lost 7 bases, and 15 bases stayed unmatched. Germline values: CDR1 SGHTA, CDR2 FQGNSA. The CDR3 has 18 amino acids.

The gene calls are TRBV28 and TRBJ1-1; 8 nucleotides align to TRBD1. V shed 8 bases, J shed 3 bases, and the junction held 14 bases outside the gene matches. The CDR3 sequence is 16 residues long. Looked up from germline, CDR1 is MDHEN and CDR2 is SYDVKM. CDR3 DNA: TGTGCCAGCCCCCCTCGGACAGGGCAGTTGGACACTGAAGCTTTCTTT. Translating gives CASPPRTGQLDTEAFF.

The chain has TRBV7-2 and TRBJ2-1; D not certain. The germline V gene encodes CDR1 SGHTA and CDR2 FQGNSA. CDR3 length equals 13 residues. Trimming took off 4 bases at V and 2 bases at J, with 6 bases between the two ends. The CDR3 loop is CASSSQPYNEQFF. CDR3 DNA sequence: TGTGCCAGCAGCTCCCAACCCTACAATGAGCAGTTCTTC. Based on the CDR3 plus reference TRBV7-2 and TRBJ2-1, the full variable domain is GAGVSQSPSNKVTEKGKDVELRCDPISGHTALYWYRQSLGQGLEFLIYFQGNSAPDKSGLPSDRFSAERTGGSVSTLTIQRTQQEDSAVYLCASSSQPYNEQFFGPGTRLTVL.

The V gene is TRBV11-2, the J gene TRBJ1-1; D not certain. The CDR3 sequence is 15 residues long. V dropped 1 base and J dropped 5 bases, with 14 bases sitting between them. Germline V lookup: CDR1 SGHAT, CDR2 FQNNGV. The DNA for the CDR3 is TGTGCCAGCAGCTTAGTACGATCCGGGTGGACTGAAGCTTTCTTT. Translated, it gives CASSLVRSGWTEAFF.

This sequence joins TRBV5-1 and TRBJ1-3; TRBD1 matches at 9 bases. V shed 6 bases, J shed 0 bases, and the junction held 7 bases outside the gene matches. The germline V gene has CDR1 SGHRS and CDR2 YFSETQ. The CDR3 runs 16 residues. CDR3 residues: CASTLEGQGSGNTIYF. The CDR3 nucleotides read TGCGCCAGCACCCTAGAGGGACAGGGCTCTGGAAACACCATATATTTT. Together with reference TRBV5-1 and TRBJ1-3, the CDR3 gives the full variable domain: KAGVTQTPRYLIKTRGQQVTLSCSPISGHRSVSWYQQTPGQGLQFLFEYFSETQRNKGNFPGRFSGRQFSNSRSEMNVSTLELGDSALYLCASTLEGQGSGNTIYFGEGSWLTVV.

This rearrangement joins TRBV5-1 to TRBJ1-2, with D possibly being TRBD1 (5 bases). The CDR3 covers 13 residues. The V gene lost 5 bases and the J gene lost 4 bases, with 12 bases spanning the gap. The germline gives CDR1 SGHRS, CDR2 YFSETQ. The CDR3 region has the DNA TGCGCCAGCAGTGGTGGGCAGGGCTATGGCTACACCTTC. Its translation: CASSGGQGYGYTF. The full variable domain, completed using reference TRBV5-1 and TRBJ1-2, is KAGVTQTPRYLIKTRGQQVTLSCSPISGHRSVSWYQQTPGQGLQFLFEYFSETQRNKGNFPGRFSGRQFSNSRSEMNVSTLELGDSALYLCASSGGQGYGYTFGSGTRLTVV.

The chain recombines TRBV11-3 with TRBJ2-2; D may be TRBD2 (5 bases). Germline V CDR1 and CDR2: SGHNT, YENEEA. The V end was cut by 1 base, the J end by 1 base, with 10 bases between. The CDR3 is 16 residues long. Here the CDR3 reads CASSLGLAVNTGELFF. The CDR3 coding sequence is TGTGCCAGCAGCTTAGGGCTAGCAGTGAACACCGGGGAGCTGTTTTTT.

The J gene is TRBJ1-4, the V gene TRBV5-1; D remains ambiguous. V was pared by 1 base and J by 0 bases, with 7 bases between. In germline, CDR1 is SGHRS, CDR2 YFSETQ. The CDR3 is made up of 15 amino acids. The CDR3 region has the DNA TGCGCCAGCAGCTTGTGGGGATCAACTAATGAAAAACTGTTTTTT. It codes for CASSLWGSTNEKLFF.

The V gene is TRBV12-3 or TRBV12-4, the J gene TRBJ1-1; no clear D. This CDR3 is built from 12 residues. Trimming took 3 bases from V and 7 from J, leaving 9 bases between them. The CDR3 spells CASSFRRSEAFF. The CDR3 coding sequence is TGTGCCAGCAGTTTCAGGAGAAGTGAAGCTTTCTTT.

The V gene is TRBV10-2, the J gene TRBJ2-7, with 10 bases lining up with TRBD2. The CDR3 contains 15 residues. CDR1 is WSHSY and CDR2 is SAAADI in the germline V gene. V lost 6 bases, J lost 6 bases, and 11 bases stayed unmatched. CDR3 in amino acids: CASRSLAGSTGEQYF. The CDR3, as DNA: TGCGCCAGCAGATCACTAGCGGGATCTACGGGCGAGCAGTACTTC.

The chain combines TRBV9 with TRBJ2-5; D is possibly TRBD1 (6 bases). The CDR3 spans 14 residues. CDR1 is SGDLS, CDR2 YYNGEE, per germline. Trimming removed 4 bases from V and 0 bases from J, with 10 bases in between. The CDR3 nucleotides read TGTGCCAGCAGCAAAGGACAGTACCAAGAGACCCAGTACTTC. Translation gives CASSKGQYQETQYF.

The V call is TRBV7-8, the J call TRBJ2-1; 9 nucleotides align to TRBD2. The CDR3 contains 16 residues. Germline-derived CDR1 and CDR2 are SGHVS and FQNEAQ. After removal of 5 bases from V and 4 bases from J, the junction contained 9 bases not matched to a gene. The CDR3 bases are TGTGCCAGCAGCCCTATAGCGGGGGCCGGGTACAATGAGCAGTTCTTC. This codes for CASSPIAGAGYNEQFF.

The CDR3 DNA is TGTGCCAGCAGCGTGGAGAGGAACTCCTACGAGCAGTACTTC. It encodes CASSVERNSYEQYF. V gene TRBV6-5 combines with J gene TRBJ2-7; D is undetermined. V lost 6 bases and J 0 bases, leaving 12 bases between the germline ends. Per germline, CDR1 MNHEY and CDR2 SVGAGI. The CDR3 has 14 amino acids.

The chain has TRBV4-2 and TRBJ1-4; 8 positions agree with TRBD1. CDR1 and CDR2 (germline): LGHNA, YNFKEQ. This CDR3 region has 16 residues. V shed 3 bases and J 8 bases; nucleotides not matched to a gene: 11. The CDR3 coding sequence is TGTGCCAGCAGCCAGACTTTCACAGGGGGGCAAGAAAAACTGTTTTTT. Its translation is CASSQTFTGGQEKLFF.

V and J are TRBV15 and TRBJ2-1, with TRBD2 identical over 7 bases. Germline V gene data show CDR1 as LNHNV and CDR2 as YYDKDF (reference sequence). The CDR3 runs 15 residues. V was pared by 0 bases and J by 6 bases, with 5 bases of the junction left unmatched. In DNA, the CDR3 is TGTGCCACCAGCAGAGAAGCGGGATGGGTCAATGAGCAGTTCTTC. This translates into CATSREAGWVNEQFF.